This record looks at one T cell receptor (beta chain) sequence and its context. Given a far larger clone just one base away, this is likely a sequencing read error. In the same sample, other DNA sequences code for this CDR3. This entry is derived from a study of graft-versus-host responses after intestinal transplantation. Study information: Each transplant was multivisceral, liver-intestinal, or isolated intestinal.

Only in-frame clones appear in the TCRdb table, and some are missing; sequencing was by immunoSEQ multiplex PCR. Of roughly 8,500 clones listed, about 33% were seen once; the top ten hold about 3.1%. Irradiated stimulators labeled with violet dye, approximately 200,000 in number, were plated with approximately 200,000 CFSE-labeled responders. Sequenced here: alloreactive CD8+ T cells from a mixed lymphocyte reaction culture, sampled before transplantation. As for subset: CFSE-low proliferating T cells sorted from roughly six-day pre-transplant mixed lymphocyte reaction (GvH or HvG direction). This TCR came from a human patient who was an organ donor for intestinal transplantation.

CDR3 coding DNA: TGCGCCAGCACCCCGGGACTAGCGGGATACGAGCAGTACTTC. It translates to CASTPGLAGYEQYF. This sequence joins TRBV4-1 and TRBJ2-7, with 13 bases that match TRBD2. The CDR3 is 14 amino acids. V lost 7 bases and J lost 4; bases outside the gene matches: 4. Germline lookup yields CDR1 MGHRA and CDR2 YSYEKL.